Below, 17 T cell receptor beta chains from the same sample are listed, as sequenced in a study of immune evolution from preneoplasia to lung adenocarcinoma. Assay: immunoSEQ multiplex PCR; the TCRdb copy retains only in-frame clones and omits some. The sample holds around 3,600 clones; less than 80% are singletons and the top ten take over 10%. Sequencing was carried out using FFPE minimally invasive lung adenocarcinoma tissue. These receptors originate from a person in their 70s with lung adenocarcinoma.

CDR3 nucleotides: TGTGCCAGCAGTCCGCTACAGGGGGGTGCAGATACGCAGTATTTT. This encodes CASSPLQGGADTQYF. This chain links TRBV6-1 with TRBJ2-3; 8 nucleotides line up with TRBD1. This CDR3 region has 15 residues. The germline V gene has CDR1 MNHNS and CDR2 SASEGT. Trimming at V came to 5 bases and at J to 4 bases, leaving 8 bases not matched to a gene.

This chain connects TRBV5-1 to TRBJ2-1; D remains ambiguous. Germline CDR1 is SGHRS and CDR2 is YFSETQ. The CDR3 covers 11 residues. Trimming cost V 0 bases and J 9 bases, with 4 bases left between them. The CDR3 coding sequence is TGCGCCAGCAGCTTGGCCCTTGAGCAGTTCTTC. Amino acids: CASSLALEQFF.

The CDR3 region has the DNA TGTGCCAGCAGCTTAGATCGGTCGGGAGGCTACACCTTC. It translates to CASSLDRSGGYTF. The chain couples TRBV11-2 to TRBJ1-2, with no clear D. This CDR3 is 13 amino acids long. V gave up 0 bases and J gave up 8 bases, with 10 bases separating them. Looked up from germline, CDR1 is SGHAT and CDR2 is FQNNGV.

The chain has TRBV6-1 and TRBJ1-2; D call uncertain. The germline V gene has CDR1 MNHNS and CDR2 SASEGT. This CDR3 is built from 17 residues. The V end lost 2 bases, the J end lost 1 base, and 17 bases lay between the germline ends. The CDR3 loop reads CASSETGTNRYNYGYTF. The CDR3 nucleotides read TGTGCCAGCAGTGAAACTGGAACCAATCGCTATAACTATGGCTACACCTTC.

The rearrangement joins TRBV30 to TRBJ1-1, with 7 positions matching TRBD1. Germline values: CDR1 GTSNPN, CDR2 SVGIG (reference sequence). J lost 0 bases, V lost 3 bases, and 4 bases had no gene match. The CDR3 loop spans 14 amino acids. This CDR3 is CAWSKGQLNTEAFF. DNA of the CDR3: TGTGCCTGGAGCAAGGGACAGCTGAACACTGAAGCTTTCTTT.

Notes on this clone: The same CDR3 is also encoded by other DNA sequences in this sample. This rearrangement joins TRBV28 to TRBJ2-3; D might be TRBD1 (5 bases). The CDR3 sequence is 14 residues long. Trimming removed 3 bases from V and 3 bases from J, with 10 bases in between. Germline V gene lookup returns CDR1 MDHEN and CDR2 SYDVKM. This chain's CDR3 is CASSFLSGTDTQYF. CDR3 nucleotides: TGTGCCAGCAGTTTCTTATCAGGGACAGATACGCAGTATTTT. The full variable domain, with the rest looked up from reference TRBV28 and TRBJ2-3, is DVKVTQSSRYLVKRTGEKVFLECVQDMDHENMFWYRQDPGLGLRLIYFSYDVKMKEKGDIPEGYSVSREKKERFSLILESASTNQTSMYLCASSFLSGTDTQYFGPGTRLTVL.

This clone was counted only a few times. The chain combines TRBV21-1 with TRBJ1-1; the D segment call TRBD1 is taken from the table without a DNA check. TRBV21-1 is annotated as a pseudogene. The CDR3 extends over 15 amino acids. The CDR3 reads CASSKRSDRNTEAFF. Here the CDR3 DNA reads TGTGCCAGCAGCAAGAGATCCGACAGGAACACTGAAGCTTTCTTT.

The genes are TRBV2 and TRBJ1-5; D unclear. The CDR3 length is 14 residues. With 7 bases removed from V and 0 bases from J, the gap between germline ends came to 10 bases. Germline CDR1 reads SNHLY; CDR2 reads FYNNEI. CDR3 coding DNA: TGTGCCAGCAATGCAGTAGGTAGCAATCAGCCCCAGCATTTT. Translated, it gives CASNAVGSNQPQHF. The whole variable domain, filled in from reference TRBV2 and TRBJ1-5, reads EPEVTQTPSHQVTQMGQEVILRCVPISNHLYFYWYRQILGQKVEFLVSFYNNEISEKSEIFDDQFSVERPDGSNFTLKIRSTKLEDSAMYFCASNAVGSNQPQHFGDGTRLSIL.

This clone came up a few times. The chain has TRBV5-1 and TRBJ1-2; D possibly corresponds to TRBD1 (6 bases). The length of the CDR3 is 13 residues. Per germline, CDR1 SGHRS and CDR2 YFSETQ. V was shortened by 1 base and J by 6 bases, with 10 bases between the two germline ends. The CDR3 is CASSLSEGDGYTF. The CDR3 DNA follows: TGCGCCAGCAGCTTGTCGGAGGGGGATGGCTACACCTTC. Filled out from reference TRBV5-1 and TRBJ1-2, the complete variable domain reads KAGVTQTPRYLIKTRGQQVTLSCSPISGHRSVSWYQQTPGQGLQFLFEYFSETQRNKGNFPGRFSGRQFSNSRSEMNVSTLELGDSALYLCASSLSEGDGYTFGSGTRLTVV.

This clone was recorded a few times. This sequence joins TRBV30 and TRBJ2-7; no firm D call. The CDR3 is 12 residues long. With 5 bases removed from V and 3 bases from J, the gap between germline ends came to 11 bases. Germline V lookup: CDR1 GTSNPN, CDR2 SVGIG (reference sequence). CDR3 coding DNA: TGTGCCTGGGGATGGGTTGACTACGAGCAGTACTTC. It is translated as CAWGWVDYEQYF.

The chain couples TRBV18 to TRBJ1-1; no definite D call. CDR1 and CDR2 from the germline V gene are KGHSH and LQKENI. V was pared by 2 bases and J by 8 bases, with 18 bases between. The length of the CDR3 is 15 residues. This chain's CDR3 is CASSPRSTTAGEAFF. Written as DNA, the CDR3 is TGTGCCAGCTCACCAAGGTCTACGACGGCGGGCGAAGCTTTCTTT.

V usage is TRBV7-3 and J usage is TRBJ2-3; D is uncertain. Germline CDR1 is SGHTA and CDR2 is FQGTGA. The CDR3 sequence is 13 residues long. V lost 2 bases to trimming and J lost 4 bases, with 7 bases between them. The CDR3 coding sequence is TGTGCCAGCAGCTTATTGGCAGCAGATACGCAGTATTTT. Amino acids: CASSLLAADTQYF.

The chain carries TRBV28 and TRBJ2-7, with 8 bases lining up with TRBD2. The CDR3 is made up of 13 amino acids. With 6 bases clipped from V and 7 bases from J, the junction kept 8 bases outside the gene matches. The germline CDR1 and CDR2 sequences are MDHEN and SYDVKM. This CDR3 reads CASRGLGAWEQYF. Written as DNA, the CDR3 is TGTGCCAGCAGGGGACTAGGGGCTTGGGAGCAGTACTTC.

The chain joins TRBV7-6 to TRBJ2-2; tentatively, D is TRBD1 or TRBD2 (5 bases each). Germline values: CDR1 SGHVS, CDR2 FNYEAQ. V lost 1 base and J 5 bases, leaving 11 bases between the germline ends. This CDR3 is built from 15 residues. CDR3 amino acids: CASSLGDPLTGELFF. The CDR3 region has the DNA TGTGCCAGCAGCTTAGGGGACCCCCTAACCGGGGAGCTGTTTTTT.

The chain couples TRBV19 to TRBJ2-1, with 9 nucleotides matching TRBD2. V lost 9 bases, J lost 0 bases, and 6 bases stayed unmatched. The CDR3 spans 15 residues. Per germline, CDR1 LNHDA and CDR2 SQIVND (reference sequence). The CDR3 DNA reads TGTGCCAGCACGACTAGCGGCCTCTCCTACAATGAGCAGTTCTTC. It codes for CASTTSGLSYNEQFF. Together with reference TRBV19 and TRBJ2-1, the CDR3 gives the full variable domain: DGGITQSPKYLFRKEGQNVTLSCEQNLNHDAMYWYRQDPGQGLRLIYYSQIVNDFQKGDIAEGYSVSREKKESFPLTVTSAQKNPTAFYLCASTTSGLSYNEQFFGPGTRLTVL.

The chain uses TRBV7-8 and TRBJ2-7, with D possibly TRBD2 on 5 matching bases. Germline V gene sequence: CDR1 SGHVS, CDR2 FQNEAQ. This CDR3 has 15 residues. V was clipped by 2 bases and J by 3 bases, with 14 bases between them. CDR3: CASSLQFVAGYEQYF. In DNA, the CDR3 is TGTGCCAGCAGCTTACAATTCGTCGCGGGCTACGAGCAGTACTTC.

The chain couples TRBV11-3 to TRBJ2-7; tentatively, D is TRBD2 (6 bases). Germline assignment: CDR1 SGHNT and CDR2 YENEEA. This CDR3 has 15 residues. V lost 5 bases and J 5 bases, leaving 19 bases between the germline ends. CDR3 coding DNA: TGTGCCAGCAGCCAGCGGGCGTCCCTGGGCCACGAGCAGTACTTC. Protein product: CASSQRASLGHEQYF.